Each of the 7 T cell receptor beta chains below was sequenced from the same sample in a study of shared clonotypes between healthy human individuals. TCRdb's table, derived via immunoSEQ multiplex PCR, lists solely in-frame clones and lacks some. The sample has about 460,000 clones, approximately 71% seen once. Material: PBMCs. These receptor sequences come from a woman in her 40s in good health. Some clones in this sample may be carry-over from other donors' samples.

The V gene is TRBV30, the J gene TRBJ1-5, with D unresolved. V was cut by 0 bases and J by 5 bases, with 8 bases left in between. Germline CDR1 GTSNPN, CDR2 SVGIG (reference sequence). The CDR3 is made up of 13 amino acids. The CDR3, as DNA: TGTGCCTGGAGTGTCGCCCGAGATCAGCCCCAGCATTTT. The encoded protein is CAWSVARDQPQHF.

Notes on this clone: A read error is likely here: a far larger clone is one base away. The identical CDR3 is also encoded by other nucleotide sequences in the sample. The chain joins TRBV5-6 to TRBJ2-7, with 7 nucleotides matching TRBD1. The CDR3 runs to 13 residues. Germline-derived CDR1 and CDR2 are SGHDT and YYEEEE. CDR3 loop: CASTDRVTYEQYF. The CDR3 nucleotides are TGTGCCAGTACTGACAGGGTGACTTACGAGCAGTATTTC.

The J gene is TRBJ1-1, the V gene TRBV30; D gene uncertain. From germline, CDR1 is GTSNPN and CDR2 SVGIG (reference sequence). The CDR3 loop spans 13 amino acids. Trimming stripped 3 bases from V and 0 bases from J, with 8 bases between. In DNA form, the CDR3 reads TGTGCCTGGAGCCCTTACATGAACACTGAAGCTTTCTTT. This codes for CAWSPYMNTEAFF.

The chain has TRBV4-2 and TRBJ2-1, with 10 bases aligning to TRBD2. The CDR3 consists of 17 residues. Per germline, CDR1 LGHNA and CDR2 YNFKEQ. V lost 6 bases and J lost 2; bases outside the gene matches: 10. This CDR3 reads CASSPISGGITYNEQFF. The CDR3 bases are TGTGCCAGCAGTCCAATTAGCGGGGGGATTACCTACAATGAGCAGTTCTTC.

The chain links TRBV7-9 to TRBJ2-3; TRBD2 matches at 8 bases. Germline V gene sequence: CDR1 SEHNR, CDR2 FQNEAQ (reference sequence). Trimming cost V 2 bases and J 4 bases; bases outside gene matches: 5. This CDR3 spans 15 amino acids. The CDR3 loop is CASSLMGLVSDTQYF. DNA of the CDR3: TGTGCCAGCAGCTTAATGGGACTAGTTTCAGATACGCAGTATTTT.

This chain connects TRBV14 to TRBJ2-1, with 7 positions matching TRBD1. V lost 4 bases, J lost 0 bases, and 6 bases stayed unmatched. This CDR3 has 16 amino acids. Germline V gene lookup returns CDR1 SGHDN and CDR2 FVKESK. CDR3 DNA: TGTGCCAGCAGCCCCCTCCAGGGGGTCTCCTACAATGAGCAGTTCTTC. It specifies CASSPLQGVSYNEQFF.

The genes are TRBV4-1 and TRBJ1-2; unclear D gene. CDR1 and CDR2 (germline): MGHRA, YSYEKL. The CDR3 is 14 amino acids. Trimming took 4 bases from V and 3 from J, leaving 12 bases between them. CDR3 sequence reads: CASSPAGSYYGYTF. The CDR3 region has the DNA TGCGCCAGCAGCCCAGCGGGGTCCTACTATGGCTACACCTTC.